The 21 T cell receptor beta chains in this list originate from one sample, sequenced in a study of blood T cell repertoires in COVID-19. Assay: immunoSEQ multiplex PCR; the TCRdb copy retains only in-frame clones and omits some. The sample gives about 200,000 clones, roughly four fifths of which show up once; over 9.5% is in the top ten. Sequenced: PBMCs or T cells enriched from blood (not recorded which). The receptor set was obtained from a man aged 35 to 55 who had recovered from COVID-19.

This chain uses TRBV18 with TRBJ2-7; D remains ambiguous. CDR3 size: 12 residues. Germline V gene lookup returns CDR1 KGHSH and CDR2 LQKENI. Deletions cut 2 bases from V and 5 bases from J, with 7 bases between. The CDR3 region has the DNA TGTGCCAGCTCACCAGGGCTAAACGAGCAGTACTTC. It codes for CASSPGLNEQYF. Based on the CDR3 plus reference TRBV18 and TRBJ2-7, the full variable domain is NAGVMQNPRHLVRRRGQEARLRCSPMKGHSHVYWYRQLPEEGLKFMVYLQKENIIDESGMPKERFSAEFPKEGPSILRIQQVVRGDSAAYFCASSPGLNEQYFGPGTRLTVT.

V is TRBV2 and J is TRBJ1-2, with 7 bases lining up with TRBD1. This CDR3 has 13 amino acids. CDR1 SNHLY and CDR2 FYNNEI come from the germline V gene. V was clipped by 5 bases and J by 6 bases; unmatched bases: 6. The CDR3 nucleotides are TGTGCCAGCAGTAAAGACAGGGTGGATGGCTACACCTTC. As protein: CASSKDRVDGYTF. Full variable domain (rest looked up from reference TRBV2 and TRBJ1-2): EPEVTQTPSHQVTQMGQEVILRCVPISNHLYFYWYRQILGQKVEFLVSFYNNEISEKSEIFDDQFSVERPDGSNFTLKIRSTKLEDSAMYFCASSKDRVDGYTFGSGTRLTVV.

The rearrangement links TRBV7-2 to TRBJ2-3, with 9 bases lining up with TRBD2. The V gene's germline CDR1 is SGHTA and CDR2 FQGNSA. There are 15 residues in the CDR3. V was pared by 5 bases and J by 2 bases, with 5 bases of the junction left unmatched. The CDR3 region has the DNA TGTGCCAGCAGCGTCCTAGCGGGGAACACAGATACGCAGTATTTT. Its translation: CASSVLAGNTDTQYF.

The J gene is TRBJ1-5, the V gene TRBV30; a possible D gene is TRBD1 (5 bases). Per the germline V gene, CDR1 is GTSNPN and CDR2 is SVGIG (reference sequence). This CDR3 has 14 residues. Trimming removed 3 bases at V and 6 bases at J, with 15 bases between. CDR3 nucleotides: TGTGCCTGGAGCGCCGGGGGGTCAAGTCAGCCCCAGCATTTT. It yields the protein CAWSAGGSSQPQHF.

This chain links TRBV4-1 with TRBJ1-5, with 7 bases lining up with TRBD1. The CDR3 totals 14 residues. The J segment lost 7 bases and the V segment lost 0 bases, leaving 3 bases of the junction unmatched. Germline V gene lookup returns CDR1 MGHRA and CDR2 YSYEKL. The CDR3 region has the DNA TGCGCCAGCAGCCAAGACCCGGGACAGCAGCCCCAGCATTTT. Encoded protein: CASSQDPGQQPQHF.

The chain uses TRBV6-5 and TRBJ1-1; D gene uncertain. Germline CDR1 and CDR2: MNHEY and SVGAGI. CDR3 length: 15 amino acids. V was shortened by 0 bases and J by 1 base, with 9 bases between the two germline ends. In nucleotides, the CDR3 is TGTGCCAGCAGTTACTCGAGGGCAGGGAACACTGAAGCTTTCTTT. Translated: CASSYSRAGNTEAFF.

The rearrangement links TRBV9 to TRBJ2-3, with 7 nucleotides matching TRBD1. V shed 3 bases, J shed 2 bases, and the junction held 24 bases outside the gene matches. Germline V gene sequence: CDR1 SGDLS, CDR2 YYNGEE. The CDR3 length is 21 residues. CDR3 residues: CASSGTLGQSPGVRATDTQYF. The CDR3 nucleotides read TGTGCCAGCAGCGGAACCTTGGGACAGAGCCCTGGGGTGAGAGCCACAGATACGCAGTATTTT. Full variable domain (rest looked up from reference TRBV9 and TRBJ2-3): DSGVTQTPKHLITATGQRVTLRCSPRSGDLSVYWYQQSLDQGLQFLIQYYNGEERAKGNILERFSAQQFPDLHSELNLSSLELGDSALYFCASSGTLGQSPGVRATDTQYFGPGTRLTVL.

The chain recombines TRBV12-3 or TRBV12-4 with TRBJ1-5; tentative D call: TRBD1 (6 bases). The CDR3 spans 13 residues. Trimming removed 2 bases at V and 10 bases at J, with 12 bases between. The CDR3 here is CASSLRGSEPQHF. The CDR3, as DNA: TGTGCCAGCAGTTTAAGGGGGTCAGAACCCCAGCATTTT.

In DNA form, the CDR3 reads TGCAGCGTTGAAGTATACACGGGGGGGAATGAGCAGTTCTTC. It codes for CSVEVYTGGNEQFF. This sequence joins TRBV29-1 and TRBJ2-1, with 8 bases lining up with TRBD2. CDR3 length: 14 amino acids. Germline values: CDR1 SQVTM, CDR2 ANQGSEA. The V gene end was trimmed by 1 base and the J gene end by 7 bases; junction bases not matched to a gene: 6.

The genes are TRBV13 and TRBJ2-3; 10 nucleotides align to TRBD2. The CDR3 runs 17 residues. V trimming: 9 bases; J trimming: 0 bases; junction bases outside the gene matches: 12. CDR1 PRHDT and CDR2 FYEKMQ come from the germline V gene (reference sequence). The CDR3, as DNA: TGTGCCAGTTCCACGACTAGCGGGTCCACCAGCACAGATACGCAGTATTTT. Translated, it gives CASSTTSGSTSTDTQYF.

CDR3 sequence (DNA): TGTGCCAGCCAAGCACTTAGCTCTGGAAACACCATATATTTT. It specifies CASQALSSGNTIYF. The chain recombines TRBV27 with TRBJ1-3; D is undetermined. Germline CDR1 is MNHEY and CDR2 is SMNVEV (reference sequence). Trimming took 8 bases from V and 0 from J, leaving 11 bases between them. The CDR3 is made up of 14 amino acids.

The rearrangement joins TRBV5-6 to TRBJ1-2; 7 positions agree with TRBD1. The CDR3 is 16 residues long. Trimming cost V 7 bases and J 3 bases; bases outside gene matches: 15. Germline V gives CDR1 SGHDT, CDR2 YYEEEE. CDR3 sequence (DNA): TGTGCCAGCCTTCTATTTAGAGGGGGCCATGACTATGGCTACACCTTC. It specifies CASLLFRGGHDYGYTF. Full variable domain (remainder filled in from reference TRBV5-6 and TRBJ1-2): DAGVTQSPTHLIKTRGQQVTLRCSPKSGHDTVSWYQQALGQGPQFIFQYYEEEERQRGNFPDRFSGHQFPNYSSELNVNALLLGDSALYLCASLLFRGGHDYGYTFGSGTRLTVV.

The chain has TRBV4-1 and TRBJ2-5; TRBD2 matches 9 bases. Germline V gives CDR1 MGHRA, CDR2 YSYEKL. Losses at the gene ends were 2 bases for V and 5 bases for J; bases not matched to a gene: 6. CDR3 length: 15 amino acids. As DNA, the CDR3 is TGCGCCAGCAGCCAACGAGCGGGAGGAGGTGAGACCCAGTACTTC. It translates to CASSQRAGGGETQYF.

The chain is built from TRBV29-1 and TRBJ1-5, with D unresolved. From germline, CDR1 is SQVTM and CDR2 ANQGSEA. The CDR3 spans 13 residues. The V end lost 3 bases, the J end lost 7 bases, and 13 bases lay between the germline ends. The DNA for the CDR3 is TGCAGCGTTGACCTAGGTGGTTCGCAGCCCCAGCATTTT. Translation: CSVDLGGSQPQHF.

The chain is built from TRBV3-1 (or the pseudogene TRBV3-2) and TRBJ2-3, with 10 bases matching TRBD1. Unmatched junction bases numbered 8, after V lost 7 bases and J lost 1 base. The CDR3 extends over 16 amino acids. CDR1 and CDR2 from the germline V gene are LGHDT and YNNKEL (reference sequence). The CDR3 region has the DNA TGTGCCAGCACCCTAGGACAGGGGGGTCGCACAGATACGCAGTATTTT. Protein: CASTLGQGGRTDTQYF.

CDR3 protein: CASSLQGAYAGYTF. CDR3 coding DNA: TGTGCCAGCAGCCTACAGGGGGCTTATGCGGGCTACACCTTC. The chain joins TRBV28 to TRBJ1-2, with TRBD1 matching over 9 bases. Germline CDR1 and CDR2: MDHEN and SYDVKM. This CDR3 region has 14 residues. V shed 6 bases and J 8 bases; nucleotides not matched to a gene: 10.

This chain connects TRBV2 to TRBJ2-1; 7 positions match TRBD1. The CDR3 consists of 17 residues. Germline CDR1 SNHLY, CDR2 FYNNEI. The V and J ends lost 5 bases and 4 bases, in that order; junction bases with no gene match: 14. The CDR3 reads CASSPDRARVLYNEQFF. The CDR3 region has the DNA TGTGCCAGCAGTCCTGACAGGGCTAGGGTTCTTTACAATGAGCAGTTCTTC. The variable domain in full, with the rest retrieved from reference TRBV2 and TRBJ2-1, is EPEVTQTPSHQVTQMGQEVILRCVPISNHLYFYWYRQILGQKVEFLVSFYNNEISEKSEIFDDQFSVERPDGSNFTLKIRSTKLEDSAMYFCASSPDRARVLYNEQFFGPGTRLTVL.

The J gene is TRBJ1-1, the V gene TRBV7-2; TRBD1 aligns across 7 bases. Unmatched junction bases numbered 3, after V lost 3 bases and J lost 5 bases. This CDR3 region has 13 residues. Germline CDR1 is SGHTA and CDR2 is FQGNSA. The CDR3 sequence: CASSFDRATEAFF. For the CDR3, the DNA is TGTGCCAGCAGCTTCGACAGGGCAACTGAAGCTTTCTTT.

The chain joins TRBV9 to TRBJ2-1, with 15 bases that match TRBD2. This CDR3 is built from 17 residues. The germline gives CDR1 SGDLS, CDR2 YYNGEE. With V trimmed by 0 bases and J by 8 bases, 6 bases remained unmatched. This CDR3 is CASSVAAGLAGGDEQFF. As DNA, the CDR3 is TGTGCCAGCAGCGTAGCCGCGGGACTAGCGGGAGGAGATGAGCAGTTCTTC.

This chain joins TRBV5-1 and TRBJ1-1; no reliable D call. With 1 base removed from V and 5 bases from J, the gap between germline ends came to 12 bases. CDR3 size: 14 residues. Germline CDR1 is SGHRS and CDR2 is YFSETQ. The CDR3 DNA is TGCGCCAGCAGCTTGCGGGGTAGAGGTACTGAAGCTTTCTTT. Translated: CASSLRGRGTEAFF.

The rearrangement uses TRBV7-2 and TRBJ1-3; TRBD1 is a possible D gene (5 bases). CDR1 is SGHTA, CDR2 FQGNSA, per germline. Trimming removed 1 base at V and 4 bases at J, with 11 bases between. CDR3 size: 15 residues. CDR3 protein: CASSLVARQGNTIYF. The CDR3 bases are TGTGCCAGCAGCTTAGTAGCCCGACAGGGAAACACCATATATTTT. The full variable domain, rest sourced from reference TRBV7-2 and TRBJ1-3, is GAGVSQSPSNKVTEKGKDVELRCDPISGHTALYWYRQSLGQGLEFLIYFQGNSAPDKSGLPSDRFSAERTGGSVSTLTIQRTQQEDSAVYLCASSLVARQGNTIYFGEGSWLTVV.